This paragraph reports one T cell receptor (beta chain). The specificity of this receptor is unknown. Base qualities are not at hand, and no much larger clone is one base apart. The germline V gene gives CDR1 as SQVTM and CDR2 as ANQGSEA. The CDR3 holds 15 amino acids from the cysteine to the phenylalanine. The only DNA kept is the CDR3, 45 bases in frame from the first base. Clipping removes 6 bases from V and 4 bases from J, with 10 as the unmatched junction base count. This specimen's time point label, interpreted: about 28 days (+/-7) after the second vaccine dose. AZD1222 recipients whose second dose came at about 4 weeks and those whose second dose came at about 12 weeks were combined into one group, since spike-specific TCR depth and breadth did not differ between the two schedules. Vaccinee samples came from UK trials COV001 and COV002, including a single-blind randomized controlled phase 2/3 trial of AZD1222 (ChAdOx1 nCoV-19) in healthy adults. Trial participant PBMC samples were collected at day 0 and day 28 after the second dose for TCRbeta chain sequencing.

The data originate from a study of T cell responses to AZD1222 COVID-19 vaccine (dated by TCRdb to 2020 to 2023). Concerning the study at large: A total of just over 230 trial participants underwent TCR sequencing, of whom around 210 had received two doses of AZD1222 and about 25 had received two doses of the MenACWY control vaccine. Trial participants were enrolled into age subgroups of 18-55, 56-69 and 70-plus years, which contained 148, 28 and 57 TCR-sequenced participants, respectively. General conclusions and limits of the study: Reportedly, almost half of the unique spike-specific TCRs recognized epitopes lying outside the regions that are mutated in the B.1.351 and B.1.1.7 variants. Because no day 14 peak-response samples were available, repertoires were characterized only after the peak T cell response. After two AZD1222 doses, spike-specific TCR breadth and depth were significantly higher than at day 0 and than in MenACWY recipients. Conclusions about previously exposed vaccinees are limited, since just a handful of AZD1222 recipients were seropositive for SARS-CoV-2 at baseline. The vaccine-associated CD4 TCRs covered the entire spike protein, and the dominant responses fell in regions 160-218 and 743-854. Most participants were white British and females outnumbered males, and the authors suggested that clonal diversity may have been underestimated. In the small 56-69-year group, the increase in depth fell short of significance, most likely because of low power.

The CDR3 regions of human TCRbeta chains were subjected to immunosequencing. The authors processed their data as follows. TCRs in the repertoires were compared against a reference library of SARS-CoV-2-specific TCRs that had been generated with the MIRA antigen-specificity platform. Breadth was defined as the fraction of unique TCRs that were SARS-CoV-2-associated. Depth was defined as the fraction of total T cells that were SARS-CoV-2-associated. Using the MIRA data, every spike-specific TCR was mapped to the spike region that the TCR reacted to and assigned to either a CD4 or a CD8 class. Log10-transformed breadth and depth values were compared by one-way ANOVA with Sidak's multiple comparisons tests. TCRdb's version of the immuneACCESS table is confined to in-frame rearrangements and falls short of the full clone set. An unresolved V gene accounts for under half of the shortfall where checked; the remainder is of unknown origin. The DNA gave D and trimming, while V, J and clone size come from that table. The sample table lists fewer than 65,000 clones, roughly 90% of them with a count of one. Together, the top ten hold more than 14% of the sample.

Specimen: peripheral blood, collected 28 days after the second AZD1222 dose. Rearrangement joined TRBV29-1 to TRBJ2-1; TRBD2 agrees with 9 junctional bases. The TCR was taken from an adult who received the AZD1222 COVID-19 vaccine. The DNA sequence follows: TGCAGCGTACCGGGACTAGCTTTTCTATACAATGAGCAGTTCTTC. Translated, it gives CSVPGLAFLYNEQFF.